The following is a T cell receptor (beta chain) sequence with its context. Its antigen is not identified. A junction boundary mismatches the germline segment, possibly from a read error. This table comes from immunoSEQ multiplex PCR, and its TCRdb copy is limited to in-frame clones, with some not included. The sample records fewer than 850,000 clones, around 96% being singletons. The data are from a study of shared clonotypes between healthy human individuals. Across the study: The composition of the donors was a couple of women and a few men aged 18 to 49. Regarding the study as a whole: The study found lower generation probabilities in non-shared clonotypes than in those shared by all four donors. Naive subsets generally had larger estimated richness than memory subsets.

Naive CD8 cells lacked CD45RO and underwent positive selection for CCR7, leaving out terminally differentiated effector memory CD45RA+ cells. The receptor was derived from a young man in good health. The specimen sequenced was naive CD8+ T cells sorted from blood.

The CDR3 loop is CASSIAPGTSGIYEQYF. CDR3 coding DNA: TGTGCCAGCAGCATAGCCCCCGGGACTAGCGGGATCTACGAGCAGTACTTC. V gene TRBV7-9 combines with J gene TRBJ2-7, with TRBD2 identical over 13 bases. Per germline, CDR1 SEHNR and CDR2 FQNEAQ (reference sequence). The CDR3 is 17 residues long. Using reference TRBV7-9 and TRBJ2-7 for the parts outside the CDR3, the full variable domain is DTGVSQNPRHKITKRGQNVTFRCDPISEHNRLYWYRQTLGQGPEFLTYFQNEAQLEKSRLLSDRFSAERPKGSFSTLEIQRTEQGDSAMYLCASSIAPGTSGIYEQYFGPGTRLTVT.